A selection of T cell receptor beta chains follows, all from one sample in a study of blood T cell repertoires in COVID-19. Libraries were prepared by immunoSEQ multiplex PCR; TCRdb keeps only in-frame clonotypes and omits some of them. The sample lists about 150,000 clones; roughly nine tenths were seen once. Source material: peripheral blood. The receptors originated from a woman aged 70-85 years with acute or convalescent COVID-19. CDR3s include the opening cysteine and the closing phenylalanine or tryptophan. The order of the fields is D gene, J gene, clone size, V gene, CDR3 DNA, CDR3 protein. D genes are given only for firm matches. The size entry is marked missing in some rows and otherwise reads once, few, many or a size class.

d_call: TRBD1
j_call: TRBJ2-2
clone_size: few
v_call: TRBV9
cdr3_nt: TGTGCCAGCAGCGTAGCAGGACAGGGCAACACCGGGGAGCTGTTTTTT
cdr3_aa: CASSVAGQGNTGELFF

d_call: TRBD1
j_call: TRBJ1-6
clone_size: .
v_call: TRBV4-1
cdr3_nt: TGCGCCAGCAGCCAAGCCCCGGGACAGCGATCACCCCTCCACTTT
cdr3_aa: CASSQAPGQRSPLHF

d_call: .
j_call: TRBJ1-6
clone_size: .
v_call: TRBV6-2/TRBV6-3
cdr3_nt: TGTGCCAGCAGTTACTCCGGGAATTCACCCCTCCACTTT
cdr3_aa: CASSYSGNSPLHF

d_call: TRBD1
j_call: TRBJ1-2
clone_size: once
v_call: TRBV27
cdr3_nt: TGTGCCAGCAGTGCCCTTCGACAGGGGTTCTATGGCTACACCTTC
cdr3_aa: CASSALRQGFYGYTF

d_call: .
j_call: TRBJ2-5
clone_size: .
v_call: TRBV7-2
cdr3_nt: TGTGCCAGCAGCTTAGTTCCGGGGATCTACTCCCAAGAGACCCAGTACTTC
cdr3_aa: CASSLVPGIYSQETQYF

d_call: .
j_call: TRBJ1-1
clone_size: few
v_call: TRBV10-1
cdr3_nt: TGCGCCAGCAGTGGACGGGGAGGGGCCGGCACTGAAGCTTTCTTT
cdr3_aa: CASSGRGGAGTEAFF

d_call: .
j_call: TRBJ1-2
clone_size: .
v_call: TRBV11-1
cdr3_nt: TGTGCCAGCAGCCAAGGCCCCGGCCAGGGAACCTATGGCTACACCTTC
cdr3_aa: CASSQGPGQGTYGYTF

d_call: TRBD2
j_call: TRBJ2-1
clone_size: .
v_call: TRBV19
cdr3_nt: TGTGCCAGTAGTATAGATCTTGGGCTAGCGGGGGACAATGAGCAGTTCTTC
cdr3_aa: CASSIDLGLAGDNEQFF

d_call: TRBD1
j_call: TRBJ1-2
clone_size: .
v_call: TRBV10-3
cdr3_nt: TGTGCCATCAGCGAGGACAGGCTGGTCTCGAGGTATGGCTACACCTTC
cdr3_aa: CAISEDRLVSRYGYTF

d_call: TRBD1
j_call: TRBJ1-5
clone_size: .
v_call: TRBV15
cdr3_nt: TGTGCCACCAGCAGAGATGCAGGGGGGAGCCAGCCCCAGCATTTT
cdr3_aa: CATSRDAGGSQPQHF

d_call: .
j_call: TRBJ2-1
clone_size: .
v_call: TRBV5-1
cdr3_nt: TGCGCCAGCAGCTTGGATGGGGGGAATGAGCAGTTCTTC
cdr3_aa: CASSLDGGNEQFF

d_call: .
j_call: TRBJ1-5
clone_size: .
v_call: TRBV5-1
cdr3_nt: TGCGCCAGCAGCTTGGATGGGGAGAACAATCAGCCCCAGCATTTT
cdr3_aa: CASSLDGENNQPQHF

d_call: TRBD2
j_call: TRBJ2-5
clone_size: once
v_call: TRBV5-5
cdr3_nt: TGTGCCAGCAGCTTGGAGGGGACTAGCGGGGCCGGGTACCAAGAGACCCAGTACTTC
cdr3_aa: CASSLEGTSGAGYQETQYF

d_call: .
j_call: TRBJ1-2
clone_size: .
v_call: TRBV6-5
cdr3_nt: TGTGCCAGCAGTTACACCCCTCGGAGCTATGGCTACACCTTC
cdr3_aa: CASSYTPRSYGYTF

d_call: TRBD1
j_call: TRBJ2-5
clone_size: .
v_call: TRBV23-1
cdr3_nt: TGCGCCAGCTTAAATCGGGGCAGGGGGATAGAGACCCAGTACTTC
cdr3_aa: CASLNRGRGIETQYF

d_call: .
j_call: TRBJ1-1
clone_size: .
v_call: TRBV7-3
cdr3_nt: TGTGCCAGCAGCTCCACTGGGAGGGGGGCTCGGACTGAAGCTTTCTTT
cdr3_aa: CASSSTGRGARTEAFF

d_call: TRBD2
j_call: TRBJ2-5
clone_size: once
v_call: TRBV29-1
cdr3_nt: TGCAGCGTTGATTGGAAGCGGGGGGGGACAAAAGAGACCCAGTACTTC
cdr3_aa: CSVDWKRGGTKETQYF

d_call: TRBD1
j_call: TRBJ1-6
clone_size: .
v_call: TRBV13
cdr3_nt: TGTGCCAGCAGCTTGAGGCGTGGATACCGGACAGGGGGAGTTTCACCCCTCCACTTT
cdr3_aa: CASSLRRGYRTGGVSPLHF

d_call: .
j_call: TRBJ1-2
clone_size: .
v_call: TRBV28
cdr3_nt: TGTGCCAGCAGTTCCAACAGGGCGGGCCCTAACTATGGCTACACCTTC
cdr3_aa: CASSSNRAGPNYGYTF

d_call: TRBD1
j_call: TRBJ1-2
clone_size: .
v_call: TRBV18
cdr3_nt: TGTGCCAGCTCACCATCCGGGACAGGCAATGGCTACACCTTC
cdr3_aa: CASSPSGTGNGYTF

d_call: .
j_call: TRBJ1-2
clone_size: .
v_call: TRBV5-1
cdr3_nt: TGCGCCAGCAGCTTGACGGGGGGGCTCTATGGCTACACCTTC
cdr3_aa: CASSLTGGLYGYTF

d_call: TRBD1
j_call: TRBJ1-2
clone_size: .
v_call: TRBV2
cdr3_nt: TGTGCCTGCAAGACAGGGTACCAGAACTATGGCTACACCTTC
cdr3_aa: CACKTGYQNYGYTF

d_call: .
j_call: TRBJ1-6
clone_size: .
v_call: TRBV6-6
cdr3_nt: TGTGCCAGCAGTTCATCGACGGGGAATTCACCCCTCCACTTT
cdr3_aa: CASSSSTGNSPLHF

d_call: TRBD2
j_call: TRBJ2-5
clone_size: .
v_call: TRBV3-1/TRBV3-2
cdr3_nt: TGTGCCAGCAGCCAACATAGCGGGGGAGGACGAGAGACCCAGTACTTC
cdr3_aa: CASSQHSGGGRETQYF

d_call: .
j_call: TRBJ1-5
clone_size: .
v_call: TRBV19
cdr3_nt: TGTGCCAGTAGTTTTGAGCGGGGTCAGCCCCAGCATTTT
cdr3_aa: CASSFERGQPQHF

d_call: .
j_call: TRBJ1-1
clone_size: .
v_call: TRBV5-8
cdr3_nt: TGTGCCAGCAGCTTGACAGGTTTCGCTGAAGCTTTCTTT
cdr3_aa: CASSLTGFAEAFF

d_call: .
j_call: TRBJ1-1
clone_size: .
v_call: TRBV29-1
cdr3_nt: TGCAGCAGTTTTACCGGAGTTGGCGCTTTCTTT
cdr3_aa: CSSFTGVGAFF

d_call: .
j_call: TRBJ1-1
clone_size: .
v_call: TRBV4-3
cdr3_nt: TGCGCCAGCAGCCAAGGCGAGGCAGGGGCCCGGGCAGCTTTCTTT
cdr3_aa: CASSQGEAGARAAFF

d_call: .
j_call: TRBJ1-2
clone_size: .
v_call: TRBV15
cdr3_nt: TGTGCCACCAGCACAGGGGATTATGGCTACACCTTC
cdr3_aa: CATSTGDYGYTF

d_call: TRBD1
j_call: TRBJ1-5
clone_size: .
v_call: TRBV10-3
cdr3_nt: TGTGCCATCAGTGAGTCGACTCTCGGGACAGGGGGCAATCAGCCCCAGCATTTT
cdr3_aa: CAISESTLGTGGNQPQHF

d_call: .
j_call: TRBJ1-2
clone_size: once
v_call: TRBV18
cdr3_nt: TGTGCCAGCTCCCCGCTTGCAGGGGATAACTATGGCTACACCTTC
cdr3_aa: CASSPLAGDNYGYTF

d_call: .
j_call: TRBJ1-2
clone_size: .
v_call: TRBV19
cdr3_nt: TGTGCCAGTAGCCAATTGGACAGAGCTAACTATGGCTACACCTTC
cdr3_aa: CASSQLDRANYGYTF

d_call: TRBD1
j_call: TRBJ2-2
clone_size: once
v_call: TRBV30
cdr3_nt: TGTGCCTGTTCAACCGCAGGGGGCCCAAGAACCGGGGAGCTGTTTTTT
cdr3_aa: CACSTAGGPRTGELFF

d_call: TRBD2
j_call: TRBJ2-5
clone_size: .
v_call: TRBV7-2
cdr3_nt: TGTGCCAGCAGCTTAGCAGGGCTAGCGGGGGGGCCAGAGACCCAGTACTTC
cdr3_aa: CASSLAGLAGGPETQYF

d_call: .
j_call: TRBJ1-6
clone_size: .
v_call: TRBV2
cdr3_nt: TGTGCCACCCCCGGGACACTGGGGGATTCACCCCTCCACTTT
cdr3_aa: CATPGTLGDSPLHF

d_call: .
j_call: TRBJ2-2
clone_size: .
v_call: TRBV6-6
cdr3_nt: TGTGCCAGCACCAAAGGGGGAAGTTCTAACACCGGGGAGCTGTTTTTT
cdr3_aa: CASTKGGSSNTGELFF

d_call: TRBD2
j_call: TRBJ2-3
clone_size: .
v_call: TRBV11-3
cdr3_nt: TGTGCCAGCAGCCTTAATAGCGGGGGGGCAATGGCAGATACGCAGTATTTT
cdr3_aa: CASSLNSGGAMADTQYF

d_call: .
j_call: TRBJ1-2
clone_size: .
v_call: TRBV19
cdr3_nt: TGTGCCAGTAGCCACGATGCCGTCGCGGGCTACACCTTC
cdr3_aa: CASSHDAVAGYTF

d_call: .
j_call: TRBJ1-2
clone_size: .
v_call: TRBV11-3
cdr3_nt: TGTGCCAGCAGCTCCAGACAGGCGGGTGGCTACACCTTC
cdr3_aa: CASSSRQAGGYTF

d_call: TRBD2
j_call: TRBJ2-5
clone_size: .
v_call: TRBV6-5
cdr3_nt: TGTGCCAGCAGTTACTCCGGGACTAGCGGTGGGACCCAGTACTTC
cdr3_aa: CASSYSGTSGGTQYF

d_call: .
j_call: TRBJ2-7
clone_size: .
v_call: TRBV4-3
cdr3_nt: TGCGCCAGCAGCCAAAGTTCGCCTAGCTCGGACGAGCAGTACTTC
cdr3_aa: CASSQSSPSSDEQYF

d_call: .
j_call: TRBJ2-1
clone_size: .
v_call: TRBV4-2
cdr3_nt: TGTGCCAGCAGCCAAGACCCGGGACATTCCTACAATGAGCAGTTCTTC
cdr3_aa: CASSQDPGHSYNEQFF

d_call: TRBD1
j_call: TRBJ1-1
clone_size: .
v_call: TRBV10-3
cdr3_nt: TGTGCCATCAAAGGGACAGGGCTGAACACTGAAGCTTTCTTT
cdr3_aa: CAIKGTGLNTEAFF

d_call: TRBD1
j_call: TRBJ1-1
clone_size: .
v_call: TRBV19
cdr3_nt: TGTGCCAGTAGTGCCAGGACAGGTATCATACTGAACACTGAAGCTTTCTTT
cdr3_aa: CASSARTGIILNTEAFF